What follows describes a single TCR beta chain. Its antigen remains unidentified. Qualities for individual bases were not recorded, and no much larger clone is one base off. Trimming takes 0 bases off V and 0 bases off J; junction bases not matched to a gene: 4. Its CDR3 holds 16 amino acids, cysteine through phenylalanine. The retained sequence is limited to the CDR3, 48 bases, with the frame set at the first base. CDR1 LGHNA and CDR2 YNFKEQ were looked up in the germline V gene. This entry belongs to a study of cytomegalovirus exposure and HLA in healthy donors (dated by TCRdb to about 2017). With regard to the full study: An earlier analysis of 587 of the donors reported about 290 Gb of sequence data and roughly 110 million unique TCR beta sequences from 190 million or so T cells. Typing coverage differed by locus: A, B, C, DRB1 and DQB1 were typed in roughly 620-640 donors, DQA1 in 522, DPA1 in 600 to 610, and DPB1 in 450 to 490. Rather than drawing on any new phenotypic data, the later analysis identified candidate immune exposures from TCR beta sequences and the way those sequences occurred across donors. A separate validation cohort of over a hundred different subjects was used in addition to the roughly 700-subject first cohort. Among some 410 genotyped donors of the cohort, an average of around 240,000 unique TCR beta nucleotide sequences was sequenced per donor, of which roughly 18% were non-productive. To decide whether each TCR beta V gene segment behaved as functional or pseudogenic, an earlier analysis of fewer than 750 of the donors relied on high-throughput TCR beta sequencing. A later genetic analysis took genome-wide SNP genotypes for about 65% of the 666 donors and used that subset as a discovery cohort. Four to six DR-DQ haplotypes were handled as single units for association and clustering because linkage in the cohort was strong. Donor age, sex, ethnicity and CMV serostatus were compiled together with the repertoire data. Every repertoire in the discovery cohort had been generated on one and the same sequencing platform. The study was designed to test whether signatures of past pathogen exposure could be identified by cataloging public T cell receptors. Both class I and class II loci were covered by HLA typing, at four-digit resolution. The study used immunosequencing to profile the T cell repertoires of hundreds of subjects and linked those repertoires to cytomegalovirus serostatus. An early release covering about 600 HLA-typed donors comprised 250 to 350 gigabases of sequencing data and tens of millions of unique TCR sequences. In a later analysis, previously published TCR beta repertoires from hundreds of donors were re-analyzed and high-resolution HLA genotyping was added so that TCR occurrence patterns could be studied. The genetic ancestry cluster associated with self-reported Caucasian donors included 80% to 90% of the 398 genotyped donors. To predict cytomegalovirus infection status, the study combined high-throughput TCR immunosequencing, statistical association of individual TCRs with disease status, and machine learning.

The cohort was made up of roughly 670 healthy bone marrow donors. At the time of sampling, all cohort members were nominally healthy, though unrecorded immune exposures were likely present. The donor was CMV seropositive and belonged to the group of about 290 seropositive cohort members. Each donor provided a peripheral blood sample, and peripheral blood mononuclear cells were used for TCR beta sequencing. The Qiagen DNeasy Blood Extraction Kit was used to extract genomic DNA from the blood cell samples. The full study reports these points: Compared with the 666-donor mean, donors in an Asian-associated ancestry cluster had fewer N-insertions in productive TCRs, according to a later genetic analysis. In vitro tests confirmed that a few of the cytomegalovirus-associated TCR beta chains recognize cytomegalovirus antigens. In the study, some 160 TCR beta chains were listed as associated with cytomegalovirus. The cohort was sequenced for TCR beta chains only, and without alpha or paired-chain data the features that could be detected were limited. In an earlier analysis of around 500 of the donors, most TCR beta V segments appeared in productive rearrangements about 90% or about 30% of the time, broadly matching IMGT annotations. In a later genetic analysis, a missense DCLRE1C variant was associated with V-gene and J-gene trimming of TCR beta chains, and the association was replicated in an independent cohort. While some public TCRs were present in many individuals, most TCR sequences turned up only very rarely across donors. Immune exposure information for the cohort was limited to CMV serostatus. Presence/absence analyses assumed roughly uniform sequencing depth across donors, an assumption that may not hold. Correlated functional status among segregating V segments might be attributable to linkage disequilibrium, but an unknown experimental factor could not be ruled out. A further reported finding was that TCR beta sequences accurately predicted the HLA-A and HLA-B alleles for most subjects in the first cohort. According to a later analysis, TCR association rates differed among HLA loci, with DRB1 alleles showing the most associated TCRs and HLA-C alleles showing the fewest. Because some donors lacked HLA typing at each locus, the association tests relied only on the typed subset. Some IMGT-functional V segments, including TRBV6-2 and TRBV6-3, could not be distinguished by the 87-base-pair reads and were therefore excluded. A cluster of highly shared sequence variants was judged likely to be a technical artifact of the sequencing pipeline. Because counts were too low, around 18 rarely observed V segments, including chromosome 9 orphons, were left out of the earlier analysis of a few hundred of the donors. The authors suggested that the approach could potentially be extended to other disease states and immunological phenotypes. In a later analysis, most CMV-associated TCR beta chains were found to appear HLA-restricted, with HLA associations seemingly driven largely by CMV exposure. A later analysis found that HLA-associated TCR beta chains were more clonally expanded and had lower generation probabilities than equally common non-associated chains. In a later analysis, some 17,000 TCR beta sequences were associated with specific HLA alleles at a false discovery rate of 0.05. According to a later analysis, parvovirus B19, influenza, CMV and Epstein-Barr virus appeared linked to several top co-occurrence clusters. Assigning TCR associations to individual alleles was difficult when HLA alleles, especially DR and DQ, strongly co-occurred. Cytomegalovirus status was reported to be diagnosed by the classifier with high specificity and sensitivity in both the original and validation cohorts.

Receptor libraries were prepared by the immunoSEQ multiplex PCR assay. The multiplex PCR relied on a mix of 60 forward primers for TCR Vbeta segments and 13 reverse primers for TCR Jbeta segments. The CDR3 region of rearranged TCR beta genes was amplified from genomic DNA with a multiplex PCR assay. Amplified TCR beta libraries were sequenced as 87-base-pair reads on the Illumina HiSeq System. Per the source publication's procedure: A later analysis counted approximately 76 million unique TCR beta chains across the 500 to 850 repertoires, and some 12 million of these chains were shared by at least two donors. To remove PCR and sequencing errors, raw reads were error-corrected and collapsed into unique sequences using a nearest-neighbor algorithm that merged closely related sequences. CDR3 sequences were aligned to IMGT reference sequences to assign V, D and J gene segments. For a sequence to be retained, at least a six-nucleotide match to both a V gene segment and a J gene segment was required. Rearrangements were classified as productive when the CDR3 lacked stop codons and remained in frame with V and J, and all other rearrangements were classified as non-productive. CDR3 was defined according to IMGT convention as the region running from the second conserved V-encoded cysteine to the conserved J-encoded phenylalanine. In an earlier analysis of roughly 610 of the donors, sequences lacking an unambiguous match to a single V gene segment were excluded. In an earlier analysis of around 590 of the donors, a V segment was called functional when productive rearrangements were above 56.7%, and segregating when the standard deviation between donors exceeded 5%. A statistical classification framework was developed to diagnose cytomegalovirus status using the catalog of TCR beta chain sequences. V and J gene assignment, in a later analysis, came from comparing TCR nucleotide sequences with IMGT/GENE-DB human TR gene sequences. Using the TCRdist pipeline, a later analysis assigned CDR3 sequences along with most-parsimonious VDJ recombination scenarios. In a later analysis, each TCR beta chain was defined by its CDR3 amino acid sequence together with its V-gene family, and reads lacking a unique V-gene family were excluded. In a later analysis, fewer than 600 highly shared, low-generation-probability nucleotide sequences were removed to address suspected cross-contamination and a sequencing artifact. For each public chain, a later analysis derived a clonal expansion index from normalized ranks of inferred template counts within each repertoire. Generation probabilities in a later analysis came from a VDJ recombination model fitted to out-of-frame rearrangements, and those results were checked against IGoR. In a later analysis, TCR-TCR, TCR-HLA and TCR-CMV co-occurrence was scored with hypergeometric tests, and a repertoire-size bias correction was applied to TCR pairs. A later analysis estimated false discovery rates by permuting HLA or CMV assignments 20 times. In a later analysis, co-occurring TCRs were grouped with DBSCAN, and TCRdist sequence similarity was added when clustering was performed within HLA-allele-positive subsets. For co-occurrence clustering, repertoires with fewer than 30,000 or more than 120,000 public chains were excluded, along with a handful of repertoires with anomalous nucleotide sharing. TCRdb holds this immuneACCESS table with in-frame rearrangements only. Some clones are missing; in checked studies, unresolved V genes explain under half, and the rest has no known cause. V, J and clone size derive from that table, while D and trimming were established from the DNA sequence. The sample table records about 160,000 clones; 82% of these occur just once. About 0.89% of the sample is held by the ten biggest clonotypes.

This sequence was found in a girl aged 2 to 9 in good health and CMV-seropositive. The sequence is built from TRBV4-2 and TRBJ2-7; 8 central bases correspond to TRBD2. Sequenced material: PBMCs. The CDR3 region has the sequence CASSQELAGNSYEQYF. The nucleotide sequence is TGTGCCAGCAGCCAAGAATTAGCGGGGAACTCCTACGAGCAGTACTTC.